This T cell receptor beta chain was captured by sequencing in a study of T cells after yellow fever vaccination (dated by TCRdb to between 2018 and 2021). The study in broad terms: Libraries from fractions with low cell numbers were prepared with the SMART-Seq v4 Ultra Low Input RNA kit. Two healthy male donors, one aged 18 to 29 and one aged 30 to 40 years, made up the cohort. To follow T-cell clones before and after both primary and booster YFV17D yellow fever vaccination, bulk TCR alpha and beta repertoires underwent longitudinal sequencing. Bulk PBMC replicates and cell subsets were isolated from blood drawn at multiple timepoints before and after both primary and secondary immunization. Results the study describes overall, beyond this receptor: The study included only two donors, which limits how far the findings can be generalized. A small share of clonotypes occurred in both CD4 and CD8 compartments, likely arising from convergent recombination. After the booster, most of the clones that had expanded following primary vaccination were detected again (approximately 95% of CD4 and 80% to 90% of CD8), which suggests that memory was broadly maintained. Because abundant contaminating clonotypes from the bulk population could be contained in FACS-sorted repertoires, computational filtering was required. The secondary T-cell response was weaker than the primary response but faster, peaking on day 5 instead of day 15.

At least ten counts were recorded for this clonotype. Its antigen remains undetermined. No base quality values were provided; no much bigger clone lies one nucleotide off. V trim: 4 bases; J trim: 1 base; unmatched bases: 13. Taken from the germline V gene, the CDR1 and CDR2 loops are MNHEY and SVGAGI. Including cysteine and phenylalanine, the CDR3 has 19 amino acids. The sequence is cut down to CDR3 DNA, 57 bases in frame from base 1. The intended sense of this specimen's treatment or condition label: live attenuated yellow fever vaccine strain. A standard Ficoll-Paque protocol was used to isolate PBMCs from peripheral blood. CD4 and CD8 T-cell fractions were isolated with Dynabeads CD4 and CD8 positive selection kits. RNA was extracted with TriZol from bulk PBMCs, CD4 and CD8 fractions, and dextramer-positive and dextramer-negative fractions. TCR cDNA was synthesized by 5'RACE template switching, which introduced a universal primer site and unique molecular identifiers. Priming of cDNA synthesis was performed from both the TCR alpha and TCR beta constant segments. Libraries were amplified in two PCR steps, with sample barcodes and sequencing adapters added in the second step. Sequencing of the libraries was done on either Illumina HiSeq 2500 (2x100 bp) or NovaSeq (2x150 bp). As for how the authors treated the data: Reads were demultiplexed and collapsed into UMI consensus sequences with MIGEC, and V(D)J alignment was performed with MiXCR. Clonotypes responding to the vaccine were identified with edgeR on replicate PBMC samples, with the criteria of FDR below 0.01 and a log2 fold change above 5 up to day 15. Each bulk clonotype received a CD4 or CD8 identity based on whether the sequenced CD4 or CD8 repertoire contained that clonotype at higher abundance. TCRdb trimmed public reads at Q25 via fastp, called clones via MiXCR and kept in-frame beta chains. Identical CDR3 protein sequences are pooled into one entry, listed with their most common genes and DNA. TCRdb, not the original authors, processed these V and J calls. The sample yields about 29,000 distinct CDR3 sequences; about 5% were counted once. The top ten constitute about two fifths of the sample.

This specimen consisted of CD8+ T cells sorted from PBMCs, obtained 10 days after the yellow fever booster vaccination. The sequence came from a man aged 30 to 39 who received the YFV17D yellow fever vaccine. The chain joins TRBV6-5 to TRBJ2-2; TRBD1 fits 9 bases in the junction. The DNA reads as follows: TGTGCCAGCAGTTTCCGGACAGGGGCCTTAGCGGAGAACACCGGGGAGCTGTTTTTT. This translates into CASSFRTGALAENTGELFF.